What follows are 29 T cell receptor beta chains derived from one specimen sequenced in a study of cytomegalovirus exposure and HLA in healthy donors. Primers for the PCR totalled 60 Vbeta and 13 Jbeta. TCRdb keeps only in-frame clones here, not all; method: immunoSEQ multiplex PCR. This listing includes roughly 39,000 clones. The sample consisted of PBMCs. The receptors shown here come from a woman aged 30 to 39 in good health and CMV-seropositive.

This chain's CDR3 is CASSTAGGRGDTQYF. The CDR3 nucleotides are TGTGCCAGCAGTACCGCCGGGGGGCGGGGAGATACGCAGTATTTT. V and J are TRBV6-4 and TRBJ2-3; maybe TRBD2 (7 bases). Germline CDR1 and CDR2: MRHNA and SNTAGT. The CDR3 spans 15 residues. Trimming stripped 5 bases from V and 5 bases from J, with 17 bases between.

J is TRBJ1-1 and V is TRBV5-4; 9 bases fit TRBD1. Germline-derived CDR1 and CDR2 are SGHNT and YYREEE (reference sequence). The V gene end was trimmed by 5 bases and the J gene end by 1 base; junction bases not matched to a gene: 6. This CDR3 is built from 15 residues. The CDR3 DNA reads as TGTGCCAGCAGGATAGTGACAGGGGGGAACACTGAAGCTTTCTTT. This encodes CASRIVTGGNTEAFF.

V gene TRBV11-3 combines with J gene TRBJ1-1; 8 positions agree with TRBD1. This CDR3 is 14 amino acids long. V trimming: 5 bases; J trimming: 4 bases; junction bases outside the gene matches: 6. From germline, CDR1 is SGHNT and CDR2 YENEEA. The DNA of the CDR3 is TGTGCCAGCAGCCTCCAGGGGGCTGGCACTGAAGCTTTCTTT. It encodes CASSLQGAGTEAFF.

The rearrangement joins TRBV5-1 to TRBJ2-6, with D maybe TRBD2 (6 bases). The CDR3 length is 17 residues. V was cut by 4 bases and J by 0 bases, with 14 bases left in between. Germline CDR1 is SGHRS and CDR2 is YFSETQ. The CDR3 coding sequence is TGCGCCAGCAGCGTAGGGACTTACGCCTCTGGGGCCAACGTCCTGACTTTC. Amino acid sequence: CASSVGTYASGANVLTF.

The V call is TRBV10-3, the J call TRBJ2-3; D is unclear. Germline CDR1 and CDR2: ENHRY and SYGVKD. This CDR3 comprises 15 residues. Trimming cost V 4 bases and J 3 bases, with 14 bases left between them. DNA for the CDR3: TGTGCCATCAGTGGGGCCTTACCCTTGACAGATACGCAGTATTTT. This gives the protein CAISGALPLTDTQYF.

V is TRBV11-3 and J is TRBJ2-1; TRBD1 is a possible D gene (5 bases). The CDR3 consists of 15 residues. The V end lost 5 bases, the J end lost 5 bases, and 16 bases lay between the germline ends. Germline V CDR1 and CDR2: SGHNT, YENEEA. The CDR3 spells CASSLPADTDNEQFF. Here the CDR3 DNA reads TGTGCCAGCAGCCTACCCGCGGACACCGACAATGAGCAGTTCTTC.

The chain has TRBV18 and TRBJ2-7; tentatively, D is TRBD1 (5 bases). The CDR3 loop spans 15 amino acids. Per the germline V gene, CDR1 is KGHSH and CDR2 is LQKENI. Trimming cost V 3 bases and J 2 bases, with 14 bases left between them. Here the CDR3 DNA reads TGTGCCAGCTCACCGAAGGCAGGGAACCCCTACGAGCAGTACTTC. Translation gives CASSPKAGNPYEQYF.

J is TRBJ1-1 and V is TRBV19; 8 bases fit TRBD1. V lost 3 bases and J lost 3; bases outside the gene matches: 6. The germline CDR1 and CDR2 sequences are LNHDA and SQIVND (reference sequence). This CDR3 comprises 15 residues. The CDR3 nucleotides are TGTGCCAGTAGTATCTCAGGGGGCACGGACACTGAAGCTTTCTTT. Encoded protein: CASSISGGTDTEAFF.

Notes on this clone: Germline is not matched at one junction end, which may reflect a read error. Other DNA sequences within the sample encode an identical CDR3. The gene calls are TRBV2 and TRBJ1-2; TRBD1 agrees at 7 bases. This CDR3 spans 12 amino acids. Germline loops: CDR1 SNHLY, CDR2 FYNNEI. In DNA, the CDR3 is TGCGCCAGTTCCGACAGGGACTATGGCTACACCTTC. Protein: CASSDRDYGYTF.

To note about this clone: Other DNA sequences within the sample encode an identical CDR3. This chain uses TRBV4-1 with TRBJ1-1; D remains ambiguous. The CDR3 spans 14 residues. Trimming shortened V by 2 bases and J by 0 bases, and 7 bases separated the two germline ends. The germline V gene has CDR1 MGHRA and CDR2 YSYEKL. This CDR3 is CASSQPTVNTEAFF. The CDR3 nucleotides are TGCGCCAGCAGCCAACCCACGGTGAACACTGAAGCTTTCTTT.

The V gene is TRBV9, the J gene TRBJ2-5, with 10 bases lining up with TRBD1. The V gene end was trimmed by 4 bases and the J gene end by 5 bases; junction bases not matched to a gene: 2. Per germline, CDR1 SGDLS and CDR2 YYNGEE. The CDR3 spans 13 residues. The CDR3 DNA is TGTGCCAGCAGCAGGACAGGGGGGGAGACCCAGTACTTC. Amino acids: CASSRTGGETQYF.

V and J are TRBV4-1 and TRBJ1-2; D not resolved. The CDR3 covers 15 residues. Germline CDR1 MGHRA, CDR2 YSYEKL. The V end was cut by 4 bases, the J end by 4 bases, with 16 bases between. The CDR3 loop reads CASSPSGSVVYGYTF. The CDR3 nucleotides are TGCGCCAGCAGCCCGAGCGGGTCGGTGGTCTATGGCTACACCTTC.

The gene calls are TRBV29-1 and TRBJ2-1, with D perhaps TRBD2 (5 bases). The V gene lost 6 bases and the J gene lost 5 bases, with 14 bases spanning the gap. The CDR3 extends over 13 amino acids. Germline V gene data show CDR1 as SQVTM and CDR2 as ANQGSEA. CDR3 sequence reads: CSVTMDSNNEQFF. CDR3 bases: TGCAGCGTAACAATGGACTCGAACAATGAGCAGTTCTTC.

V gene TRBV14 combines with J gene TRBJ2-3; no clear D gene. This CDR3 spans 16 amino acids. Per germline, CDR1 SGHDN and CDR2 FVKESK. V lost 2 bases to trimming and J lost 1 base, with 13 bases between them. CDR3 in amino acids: CASSQTRSPRTDTQYF. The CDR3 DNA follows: TGTGCCAGCAGCCAAACAAGATCCCCCCGCACAGATACGCAGTATTTT. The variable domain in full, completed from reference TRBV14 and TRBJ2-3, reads EAGVTQFPSHSVIEKGQTVTLRCDPISGHDNLYWYRRVMGKEIKFLLHFVKESKQDESGMPNNRFLAERTGGTYSTLKVQPAELEDSGVYFCASSQTRSPRTDTQYFGPGTRLTVL.

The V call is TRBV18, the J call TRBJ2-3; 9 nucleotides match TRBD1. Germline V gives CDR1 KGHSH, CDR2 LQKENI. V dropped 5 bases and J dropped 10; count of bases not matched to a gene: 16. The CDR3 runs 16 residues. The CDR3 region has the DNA TGTGCCAGCTCAACCGTGGCGGGACAGGGTCGGGAAGCGCAGTATTTT. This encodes CASSTVAGQGREAQYF.

The DNA for the CDR3 is TGTGCCAGCAGCCAAGTCACTACTGTCAAAGAGACCCAGTACTTC. It translates to CASSQVTTVKETQYF. The gene calls are TRBV14 and TRBJ2-5; D gene unclear. This CDR3 region has 15 residues. The germline V gene has CDR1 SGHDN and CDR2 FVKESK. Trimming took off 1 base at V and 3 bases at J, with 12 bases between the two ends.

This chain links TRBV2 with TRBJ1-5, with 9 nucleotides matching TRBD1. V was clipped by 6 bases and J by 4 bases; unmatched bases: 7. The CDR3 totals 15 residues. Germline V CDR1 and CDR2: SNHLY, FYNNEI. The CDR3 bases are TGTGCCAGCAGCCCGGACAGGGGCCCTAATCAGCCCCAGCATTTT. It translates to CASSPDRGPNQPQHF.

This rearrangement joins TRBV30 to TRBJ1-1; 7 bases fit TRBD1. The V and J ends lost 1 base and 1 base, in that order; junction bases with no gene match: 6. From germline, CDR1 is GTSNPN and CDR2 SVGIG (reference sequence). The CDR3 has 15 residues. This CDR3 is CAWSAPRQGNTEAFF. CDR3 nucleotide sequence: TGTGCCTGGAGTGCGCCGAGACAGGGGAACACTGAAGCTTTCTTT.

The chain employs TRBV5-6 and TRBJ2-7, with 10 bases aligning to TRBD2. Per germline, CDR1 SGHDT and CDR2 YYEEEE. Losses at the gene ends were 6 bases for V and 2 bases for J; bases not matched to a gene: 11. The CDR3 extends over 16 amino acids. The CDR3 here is CASTYWGSGGAYEQYF. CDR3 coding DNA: TGTGCCAGCACCTACTGGGGGAGCGGGGGGGCCTACGAGCAGTACTTC.

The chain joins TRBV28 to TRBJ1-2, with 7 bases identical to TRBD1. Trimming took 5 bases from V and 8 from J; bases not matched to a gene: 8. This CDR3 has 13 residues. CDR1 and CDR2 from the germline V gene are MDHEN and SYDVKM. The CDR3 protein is CASSKTGVEGYTF. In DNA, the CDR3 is TGTGCCAGCAGTAAAACAGGGGTAGAGGGCTACACCTTC.

In DNA, the CDR3 is TGTGCCAGCAGTAGGGAGGGGAGCTCCTACAATGAGCAGTTCTTC. Translating it yields CASSREGSSYNEQFF. The chain uses TRBV9 and TRBJ2-1; 7 bases map to TRBD2. CDR1 is SGDLS and CDR2 is YYNGEE in the germline V gene. The J segment lost 0 bases and the V segment lost 5 bases, leaving 5 bases of the junction unmatched. This CDR3 is built from 15 residues.

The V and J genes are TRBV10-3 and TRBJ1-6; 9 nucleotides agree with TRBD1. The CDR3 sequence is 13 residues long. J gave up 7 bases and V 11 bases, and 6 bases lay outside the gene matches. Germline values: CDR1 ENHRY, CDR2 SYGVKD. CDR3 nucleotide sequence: TGTGCCCATGGGGGGACAGGGAATTCACCCCTCCACTTT. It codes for CAHGGTGNSPLHF.

CDR3 DNA sequence: TGCGCCAGCAGCCAAGATTCTAGCGGGGGATCTCTCGAGCAGTACTTC. This translates into CASSQDSSGGSLEQYF. The rearrangement uses TRBV4-1 and TRBJ2-7, with TRBD2 matching over 10 bases. Germline CDR1 and CDR2: MGHRA and YSYEKL. V lost 0 bases to trimming and J lost 6 bases; unmatched junction nucleotides: 8. The CDR3 sequence is 16 residues long.

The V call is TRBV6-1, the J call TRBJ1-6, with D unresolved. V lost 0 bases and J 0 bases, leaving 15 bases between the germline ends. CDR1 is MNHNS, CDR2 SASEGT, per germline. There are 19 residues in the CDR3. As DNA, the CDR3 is TGTGCCAGCAGTGAAGCCCGCGCGTATTCTAGCTCCTATAATTCACCCCTCCACTTT. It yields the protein CASSEARAYSSSYNSPLHF.

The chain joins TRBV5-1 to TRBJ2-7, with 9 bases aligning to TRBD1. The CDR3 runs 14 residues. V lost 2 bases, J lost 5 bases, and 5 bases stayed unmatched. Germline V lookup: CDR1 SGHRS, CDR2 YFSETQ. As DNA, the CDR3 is TGCGCCAGCAGCTTCCGGGACAGGGCCCACGAGCAGTACTTC. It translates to CASSFRDRAHEQYF.

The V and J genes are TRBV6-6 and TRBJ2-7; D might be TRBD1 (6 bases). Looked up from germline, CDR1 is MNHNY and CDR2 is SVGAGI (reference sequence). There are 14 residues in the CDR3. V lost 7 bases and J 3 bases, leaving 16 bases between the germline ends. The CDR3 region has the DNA TGTGCCAGCAACCCCGGGACATCCGTCTACGAGCAGTACTTC. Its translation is CASNPGTSVYEQYF.

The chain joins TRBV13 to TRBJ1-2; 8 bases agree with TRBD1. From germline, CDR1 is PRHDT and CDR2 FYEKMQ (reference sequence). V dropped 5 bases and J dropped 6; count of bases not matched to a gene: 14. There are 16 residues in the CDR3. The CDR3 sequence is CASSRMRTGSSDGYTF. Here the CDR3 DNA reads TGTGCCAGCAGCCGAATGCGGACAGGGAGTTCGGATGGCTACACCTTC. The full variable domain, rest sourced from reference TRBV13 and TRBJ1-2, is AAGVIQSPRHLIKEKRETATLKCYPIPRHDTVYWYQQGPGQDPQFLISFYEKMQSDKGSIPDRFSAQQFSDYHSELNMSSLELGDSALYFCASSRMRTGSSDGYTFGSGTRLTVV.

The CDR3 is CASSAPGDTIYF. The CDR3 coding sequence is TGTGCCAGCAGCGCCCCGGGGGACACCATATATTTT. J is TRBJ1-3 and V is TRBV9, with a weak D call TRBD1 (5 bases). Germline-derived CDR1 and CDR2 are SGDLS and YYNGEE. V was trimmed by 3 bases and J by 8 bases, leaving 9 bases between them. This CDR3 spans 12 amino acids.

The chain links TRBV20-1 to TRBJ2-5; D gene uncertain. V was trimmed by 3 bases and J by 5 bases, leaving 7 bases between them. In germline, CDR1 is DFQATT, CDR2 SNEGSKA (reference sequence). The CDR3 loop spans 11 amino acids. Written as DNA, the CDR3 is TGCAGTGCTAGCGTTCCGGAGACCCAGTACTTC. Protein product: CSASVPETQYF.